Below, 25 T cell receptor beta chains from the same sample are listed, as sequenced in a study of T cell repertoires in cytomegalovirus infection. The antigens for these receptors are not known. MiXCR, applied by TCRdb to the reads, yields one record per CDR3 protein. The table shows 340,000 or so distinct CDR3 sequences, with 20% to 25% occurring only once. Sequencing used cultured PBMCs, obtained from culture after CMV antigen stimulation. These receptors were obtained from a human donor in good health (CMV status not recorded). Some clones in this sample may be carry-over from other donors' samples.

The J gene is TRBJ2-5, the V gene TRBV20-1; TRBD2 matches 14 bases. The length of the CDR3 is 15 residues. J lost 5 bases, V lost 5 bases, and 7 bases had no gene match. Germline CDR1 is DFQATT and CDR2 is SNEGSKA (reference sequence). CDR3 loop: CSADTGLAGEETQYF. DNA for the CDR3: TGCAGTGCTGATACGGGACTAGCGGGAGAGGAGACCCAGTACTTC.

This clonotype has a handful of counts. CDR3 DNA: TGCAGTGCTTCGACCGGGACAGGGGACACTGAAGCTTTCTTT. Encoded protein: CSASTGTGDTEAFF. The chain links TRBV20-1 to TRBJ1-1; 10 bases fit TRBD1. Germline V lookup: CDR1 DFQATT, CDR2 SNEGSKA (reference sequence). The length of the CDR3 is 14 residues. J gave up 3 bases and V 5 bases, and 6 bases lay outside the gene matches.

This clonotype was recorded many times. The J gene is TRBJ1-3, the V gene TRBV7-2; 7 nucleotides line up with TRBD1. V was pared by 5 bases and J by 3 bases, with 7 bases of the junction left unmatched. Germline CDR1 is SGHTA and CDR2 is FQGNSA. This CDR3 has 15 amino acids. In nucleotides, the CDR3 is TGTGCCAGCAGCCCGAGGGGACAGCGTGGAAACACCATATATTTT. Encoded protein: CASSPRGQRGNTIYF.

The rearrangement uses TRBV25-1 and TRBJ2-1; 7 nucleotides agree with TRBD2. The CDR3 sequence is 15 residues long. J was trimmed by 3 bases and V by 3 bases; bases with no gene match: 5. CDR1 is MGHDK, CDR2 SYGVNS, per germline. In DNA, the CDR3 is TGTGCCAGCAGTGAGGCGGGAGCGATCTACAATGAGCAGTTCTTC. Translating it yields CASSEAGAIYNEQFF.

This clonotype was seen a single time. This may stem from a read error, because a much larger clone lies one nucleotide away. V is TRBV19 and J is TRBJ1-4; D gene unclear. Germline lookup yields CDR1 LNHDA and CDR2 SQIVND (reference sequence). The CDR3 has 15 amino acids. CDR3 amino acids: CASSTETATNKKLFF. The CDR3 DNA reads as TGTGCCAGTAGTACCGAGACGGCAACTAATAAAAAACTGTTTTTT. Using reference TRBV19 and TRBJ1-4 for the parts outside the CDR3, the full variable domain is DGGITQSPKYLFRKEGQNVTLSCEQNLNHDAMYWYRQDPGQGLRLIYYSQIVNDFQKGDIAEGYSVSREKKESFPLTVTSAQKNPTAFYLCASSTETATNKKLFFGSGTQLSVL.

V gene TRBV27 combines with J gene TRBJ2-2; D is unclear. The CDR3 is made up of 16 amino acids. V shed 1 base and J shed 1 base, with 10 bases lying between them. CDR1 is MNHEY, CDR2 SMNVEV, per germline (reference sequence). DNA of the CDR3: TGTGCCAGCAGTTTATTGCCAGGAGTGAACACCGGGGAGCTGTTTTTT. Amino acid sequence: CASSLLPGVNTGELFF.

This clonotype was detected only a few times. The CDR3 sequence: CASSPVRDRGHEQYF. In nucleotides, the CDR3 is TGTGCCAGCAGCCCTGTAAGAGACAGGGGGCACGAGCAGTACTTC. This chain joins TRBV28 and TRBJ2-7, with TRBD1 matching 10 bases. Trimming removed 6 bases from V and 5 bases from J; junction bases left unmatched: 10. Germline assignment: CDR1 MDHEN and CDR2 SYDVKM. CDR3 size: 15 residues. The full variable domain, completed using reference TRBV28 and TRBJ2-7, is DVKVTQSSRYLVKRTGEKVFLECVQDMDHENMFWYRQDPGLGLRLIYFSYDVKMKEKGDIPEGYSVSREKKERFSLILESASTNQTSMYLCASSPVRDRGHEQYFGPGTRLTVT.

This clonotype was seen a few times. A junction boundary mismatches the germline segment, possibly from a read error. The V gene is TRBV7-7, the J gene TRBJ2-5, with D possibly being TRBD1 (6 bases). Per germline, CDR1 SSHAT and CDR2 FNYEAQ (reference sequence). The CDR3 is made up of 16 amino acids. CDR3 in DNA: TGTGCTAGCAGCTTAGCCAGGGGCCTACAACAAGAGACCCAGTACTTC. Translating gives CASSLARGLQQETQYF.

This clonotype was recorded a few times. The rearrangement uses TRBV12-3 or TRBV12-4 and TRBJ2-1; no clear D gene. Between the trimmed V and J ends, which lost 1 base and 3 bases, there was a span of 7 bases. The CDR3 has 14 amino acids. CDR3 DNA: TGTGCCAGCAGTTTAGGTACTATCTACAATGAGCAGTTCTTC. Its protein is CASSLGTIYNEQFF.

CDR3 coding DNA: TGCGCCAGCAGCCAAGAGAAGGGAGGGGTGGGGAATCAGCCCCAGCATTTT. Encoded protein: CASSQEKGGVGNQPQHF. J is TRBJ1-5 and V is TRBV4-3; a weak D match, TRBD1 (5 bases). Germline CDR1 reads LGHNA; CDR2 reads YSLEER. The germline V and J ends were trimmed by 0 bases and 4 bases, with 16 bases remaining between them. The CDR3 has 17 residues.

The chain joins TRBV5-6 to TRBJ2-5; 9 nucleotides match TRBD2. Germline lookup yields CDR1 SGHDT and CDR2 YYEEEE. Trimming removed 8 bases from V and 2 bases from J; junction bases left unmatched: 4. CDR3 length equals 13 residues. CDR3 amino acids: CASTAGGQETQYF. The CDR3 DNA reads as TGTGCCAGTACAGCGGGGGGACAAGAGACCCAGTACTTC.

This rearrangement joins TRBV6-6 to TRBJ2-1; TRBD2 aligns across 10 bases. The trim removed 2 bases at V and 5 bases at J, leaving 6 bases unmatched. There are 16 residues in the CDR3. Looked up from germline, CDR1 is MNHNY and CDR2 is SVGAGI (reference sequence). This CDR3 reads CASSYQISGGDNEQFF. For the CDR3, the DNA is TGTGCCAGCAGTTACCAGATCAGCGGGGGGGACAATGAGCAGTTCTTC.

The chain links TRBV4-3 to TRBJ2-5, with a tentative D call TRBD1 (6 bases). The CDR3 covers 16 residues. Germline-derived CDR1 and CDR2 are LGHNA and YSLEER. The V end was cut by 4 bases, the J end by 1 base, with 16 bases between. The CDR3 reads CASSPQRTAAQETQYF. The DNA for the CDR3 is TGCGCCAGCAGCCCTCAGAGGACAGCCGCCCAAGAGACCCAGTACTTC.

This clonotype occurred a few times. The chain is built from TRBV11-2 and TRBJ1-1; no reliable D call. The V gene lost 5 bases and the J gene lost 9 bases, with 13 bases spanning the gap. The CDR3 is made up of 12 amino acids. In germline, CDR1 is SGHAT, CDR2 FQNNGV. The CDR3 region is CASSPWEGKAFF. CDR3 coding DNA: TGTGCCAGCAGCCCATGGGAGGGAAAAGCTTTCTTT.

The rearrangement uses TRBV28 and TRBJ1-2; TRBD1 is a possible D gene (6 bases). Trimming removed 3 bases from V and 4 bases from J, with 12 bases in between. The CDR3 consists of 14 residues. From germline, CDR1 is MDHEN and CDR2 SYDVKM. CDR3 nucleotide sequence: TGTGCCAGCAGTTTTTCAGGGGTGGGCTATGGCTACACCTTC. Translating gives CASSFSGVGYGYTF.

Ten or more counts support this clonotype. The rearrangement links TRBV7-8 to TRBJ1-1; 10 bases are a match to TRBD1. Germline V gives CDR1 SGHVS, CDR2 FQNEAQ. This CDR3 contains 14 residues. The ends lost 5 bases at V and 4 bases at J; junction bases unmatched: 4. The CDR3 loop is CASSIGQGGTEAFF. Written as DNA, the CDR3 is TGTGCCAGCAGCATAGGACAGGGGGGCACTGAAGCTTTCTTT.

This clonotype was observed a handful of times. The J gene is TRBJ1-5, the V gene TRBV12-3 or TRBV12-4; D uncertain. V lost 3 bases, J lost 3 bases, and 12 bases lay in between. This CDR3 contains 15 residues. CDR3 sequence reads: CASSLIGLDNQPQHF. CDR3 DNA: TGTGCCAGCAGTTTGATAGGGCTTGACAATCAGCCCCAGCATTTT.

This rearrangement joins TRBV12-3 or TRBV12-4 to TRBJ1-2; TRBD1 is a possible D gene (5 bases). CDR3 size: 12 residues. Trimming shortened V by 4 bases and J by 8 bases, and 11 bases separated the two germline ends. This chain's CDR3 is CASSWGFMGYTF. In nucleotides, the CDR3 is TGTGCCAGCAGTTGGGGGTTTATGGGCTACACCTTC.

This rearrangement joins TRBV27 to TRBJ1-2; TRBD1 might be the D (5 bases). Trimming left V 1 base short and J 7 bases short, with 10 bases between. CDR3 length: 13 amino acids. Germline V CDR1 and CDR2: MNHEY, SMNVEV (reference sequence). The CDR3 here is CASSLWGEGGYTF. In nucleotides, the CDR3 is TGTGCCAGCAGTTTATGGGGGGAGGGTGGCTACACCTTC.

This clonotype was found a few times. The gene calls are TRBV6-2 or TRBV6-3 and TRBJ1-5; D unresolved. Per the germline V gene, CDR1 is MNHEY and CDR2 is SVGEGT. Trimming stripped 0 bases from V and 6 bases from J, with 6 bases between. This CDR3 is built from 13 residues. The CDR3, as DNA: TGTGCCAGCAGTTACTCGGAAGTTCAGCCCCAGCATTTT. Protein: CASSYSEVQPQHF.

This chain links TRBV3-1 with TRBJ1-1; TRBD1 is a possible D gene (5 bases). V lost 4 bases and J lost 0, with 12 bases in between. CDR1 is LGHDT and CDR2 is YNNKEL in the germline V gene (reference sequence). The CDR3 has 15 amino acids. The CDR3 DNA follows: TGTGCCAGCAGCCCTCGGGACCGCCTGAACACTGAAGCTTTCTTT. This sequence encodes CASSPRDRLNTEAFF.

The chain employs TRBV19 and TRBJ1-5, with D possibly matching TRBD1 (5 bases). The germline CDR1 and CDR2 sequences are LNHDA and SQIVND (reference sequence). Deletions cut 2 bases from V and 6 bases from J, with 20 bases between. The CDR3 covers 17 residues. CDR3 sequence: CASSIPQGLAISQPQHF. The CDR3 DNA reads TGTGCCAGTAGTATACCTCAGGGTCTCGCCATTTCTCAGCCCCAGCATTTT.

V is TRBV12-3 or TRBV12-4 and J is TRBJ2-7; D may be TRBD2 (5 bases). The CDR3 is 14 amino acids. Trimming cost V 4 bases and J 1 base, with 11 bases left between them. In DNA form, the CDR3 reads TGTGCCAGCAGTTATCTAGCTCGATCCTACGAGCAGTACTTC. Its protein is CASSYLARSYEQYF.

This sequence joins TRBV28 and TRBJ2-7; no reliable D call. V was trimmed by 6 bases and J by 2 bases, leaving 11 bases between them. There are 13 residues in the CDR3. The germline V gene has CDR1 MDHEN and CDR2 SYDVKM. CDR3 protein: CASSPPWAYEQYF. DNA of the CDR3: TGTGCCAGCAGCCCCCCTTGGGCCTACGAGCAGTACTTC.

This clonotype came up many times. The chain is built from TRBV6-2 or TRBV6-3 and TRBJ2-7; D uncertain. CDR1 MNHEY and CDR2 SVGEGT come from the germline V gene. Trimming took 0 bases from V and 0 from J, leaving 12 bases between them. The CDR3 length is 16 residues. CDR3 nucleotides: TGTGCCAGCAGTTACTCGTCACAGACCCCCTCCTACGAGCAGTACTTC. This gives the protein CASSYSSQTPSYEQYF.